This T cell receptor (beta chain) was recorded in a study of T cells in Graves' hyperthyroidism and ophthalmopathy. Study-level information: Blood from the periphery was taken at initial diagnosis, before any treatment. Overall study findings and caveats: Ophthalmopathy cases were set apart from stable hyperthyroidism by a 13 V-J model. The model foresaw ophthalmopathy a median around 6 months prior to onset.

Amplification of TCR beta CDR3 regions used RNA as the template. In the first-round RT-PCR of the TCR CDR3, the HTBI primer set was used. TCRdb fed the multiplex PCR reads into MiXCR, producing one record per CDR3 protein. The table includes fewer than 350,000 distinct CDR3 sequences, roughly 15% detected once. This clonotype was observed many times. Its specificity is not known. V trimming: 6 bases; J trimming: 2 bases; junction bases outside the gene matches: 6. This CDR3 comprises 14 residues. CDR1 is MNHNS and CDR2 is SASEGT in the germline V gene. Blood from later-ophthalmopathy patients was taken at first hyperthyroidism diagnosis.

This chain joins TRBV6-1 and TRBJ2-5, with 7 bases matching TRBD2. The sequence was collected from a woman aged 25 to 39 with Graves' hyperthyroidism that later progressed to Graves' ophthalmopathy. The specimen was blood. The CDR3 DNA sequence: TGTGCCAGCAGAACCGGGACTATACAAGAGACCCAGTACTTC. This encodes CASRTGTIQETQYF.